The 25 T cell receptor beta chains reported below all come from one sample, sequenced in a study of T cells in Graves' hyperthyroidism and ophthalmopathy (dated by TCRdb to about 2019). Library creation used multiplex PCR. Instrument used: Illumina HiSeq 2000. The TCR beta CDR3 regions were amplified from the RNA transcripts. The TCR CDR3 was subjected to a first round of RT-PCR using the HTBI primer set and the Qiagen OneStep RT-PCR kit. TCRdb redid the processing of the public reads, applying fastp at Q25 and MiXCR, and retained in-frame beta chains. Records with the same CDR3 protein are collapsed into one entry carrying the most frequent genes and DNA. The sample table holds some 600,000 distinct CDR3 sequences, of which approximately 15% were seen once. The ten most abundant clones make up 5.8% of the sample. The source material was blood. The receptors here all came from a woman aged 25 to 39 with Graves' hyperthyroidism that later progressed to Graves' ophthalmopathy.

This clonotype was seen repeatedly, ten times or more. The V call is TRBV11-3, the J call TRBJ2-7, with D perhaps TRBD1 or TRBD2 (5 bases each). This CDR3 is built from 15 residues. Trimming left V 5 bases short and J 0 bases short, with 14 bases between. Per the germline V gene, CDR1 is SGHNT and CDR2 is YENEEA. The CDR3, as DNA: TGTGCCAGCAGCCTGGGACGGGGAAGCTCCTACGAGCAGTACTTC. It is translated as CASSLGRGSSYEQYF. Full variable domain (rest looked up from reference TRBV11-3 and TRBJ2-7): EAGVVQSPRYKIIEKKQPVAFWCNPISGHNTLYWYLQNLGQGPELLIRYENEEAVDDSQLPKDRFSAERLKGVDSTLKIQPAELGDSAVYLCASSLGRGSSYEQYFGPGTRLTVT.

The chain combines TRBV3-1 with TRBJ2-2, with 9 bases lining up with TRBD2. This CDR3 contains 15 residues. Germline V CDR1 and CDR2: LGHDT, YNNKEL (reference sequence). J lost 4 bases, V lost 3 bases, and 3 bases had no gene match. CDR3 in amino acids: CASSQLAGPTGELFF. The CDR3, as DNA: TGTGCCAGCAGCCAGCTAGCGGGACCCACCGGGGAGCTGTTTTTT.

The table lists this clonotype with a few counts. V usage is TRBV9 and J usage is TRBJ1-6; possibly TRBD1 for D (5 bases). V was cut by 0 bases and J by 7 bases, with 20 bases left in between. This CDR3 contains 18 residues. CDR1 is SGDLS, CDR2 YYNGEE, per germline. The CDR3 nucleotides are TGTGCCAGCAGCGTAGACCGTGGGGCGGGGGACCTCAATTCACCCCTCCACTTT. Protein sequence: CASSVDRGAGDLNSPLHF.

In this sample, this clonotype turned up many times. The chain is built from TRBV19 and TRBJ1-2; D may be TRBD1 (5 bases). Germline loops: CDR1 LNHDA, CDR2 SQIVND (reference sequence). V lost 5 bases and J 2 bases, leaving 15 bases between the germline ends. The CDR3 totals 15 residues. The DNA of the CDR3 is TGTGCCAGTAGTCCCGGGACTGGTCCAAACTATGGCTACACCTTC. This gives the protein CASSPGTGPNYGYTF.

The chain joins TRBV7-3 to TRBJ1-6; 9 nucleotides match TRBD1. This CDR3 region has 15 residues. Germline CDR1 SGHTA, CDR2 FQGTGA. With 4 bases clipped from V and 11 bases from J, the junction kept 9 bases outside the gene matches. In DNA form, the CDR3 reads TGTGCCAGCAGCTCTTCCGGGACAGGGAAGACACCCCTCCACTTT. The encoded protein is CASSSSGTGKTPLHF.

This clonotype was observed at least ten times. The CDR3 sequence is CSARDGAGGSYEQYF. Written as DNA, the CDR3 is TGCAGTGCTAGAGATGGTGCGGGAGGGTCCTACGAGCAGTACTTC. This sequence joins TRBV20-1 and TRBJ2-7, with 9 bases lining up with TRBD2. Germline loops: CDR1 DFQATT, CDR2 SNEGSKA (reference sequence). This CDR3 comprises 15 residues. V shed 0 bases and J 1 base; nucleotides not matched to a gene: 4.

The rearrangement joins TRBV12-5 to TRBJ2-3; 7 bases fit TRBD1. The CDR3 extends over 15 amino acids. Trimming took 2 bases from V and 2 from J; bases not matched to a gene: 4. The V gene's germline CDR1 is LGHNT and CDR2 FRNRAP. DNA of the CDR3: TGTGCTAGTGGTTTGATGGGACAGCCCACAGATACGCAGTATTTT. This codes for CASGLMGQPTDTQYF.

This clonotype was counted many times. The chain is built from TRBV9 and TRBJ1-5, with a tentative D call TRBD1 (5 bases). Looked up from germline, CDR1 is SGDLS and CDR2 is YYNGEE. V gave up 3 bases and J gave up 4 bases, with 14 bases separating them. CDR3 length: 15 residues. In DNA, the CDR3 is TGTGCCAGCAGCGCAGGATTCCGGGGGAATCAGCCCCAGCATTTT. Its protein product is CASSAGFRGNQPQHF.

The chain has TRBV19 and TRBJ2-1; TRBD1 aligns across 10 bases. Trimming removed 5 bases from V and 8 bases from J; junction bases left unmatched: 15. CDR3 size: 17 residues. Germline V gives CDR1 LNHDA, CDR2 SQIVND (reference sequence). In DNA, the CDR3 is TGTGCCAGTAGTGCCGCCGGGACAGGGGTATTTAGGTATGAGCAGTTCTTC. Residues: CASSAAGTGVFRYEQFF.

The chain combines TRBV6-5 with TRBJ1-2; 8 bases line up with TRBD1. Trimming removed 1 base from V and 6 bases from J; junction bases left unmatched: 4. CDR1 and CDR2 (germline): MNHEY, SVGAGI. The CDR3 sequence is 14 residues long. The CDR3 bases are TGTGCCAGCAGTTACTGGTCGACAGGGGATGGCTACACCTTC. It yields the protein CASSYWSTGDGYTF.

This chain connects TRBV19 to TRBJ2-1; D is perhaps TRBD2 (5 bases). Trimming pared 7 bases from V and 0 bases from J, leaving 16 bases between. The CDR3 is made up of 16 amino acids. Germline V gene data show CDR1 as LNHDA and CDR2 as SQIVND (reference sequence). The CDR3 protein is CASNNPGAASYNEQFF. In nucleotides, the CDR3 is TGTGCCAGTAATAATCCCGGAGCGGCCTCCTACAATGAGCAGTTCTTC.

This clonotype has a count of ten or more. The chain links TRBV6-2 or TRBV6-3 to TRBJ2-5, with a possible D match to TRBD2 (5 bases). V was trimmed by 0 bases and J by 5 bases, leaving 10 bases between them. In germline, CDR1 is MNHEY, CDR2 SVGEGT. CDR3 length equals 14 residues. The CDR3 coding sequence is TGTGCCAGCAGTTACTCGACGGGAATGGAGACCCAGTACTTC. As protein: CASSYSTGMETQYF.

This sequence joins TRBV12-3 or TRBV12-4 and TRBJ2-5; D perhaps matches TRBD2 (5 bases). V was pared by 7 bases and J by 5 bases, with 11 bases between. The CDR3 has 12 residues. The CDR3 is CASKRAAETQYF. In DNA, the CDR3 is TGTGCCAGCAAGAGGGCGGCTGAGACCCAGTACTTC.

This clonotype was observed many times. The chain uses TRBV6-2 or TRBV6-3 and TRBJ2-1; D gene uncertain. CDR1 is MNHEY and CDR2 is SVGEGT in the germline V gene. V lost 4 bases and J 10 bases, leaving 8 bases between the germline ends. The CDR3 covers 11 residues. CDR3 loop: CASSSNPEQFF. In nucleotides, the CDR3 is TGTGCCAGCAGTTCTAATCCGGAGCAGTTCTTC.

This clonotype was seen at least ten times. This chain links TRBV6-1 with TRBJ1-1; tentative D call: TRBD1 (5 bases). The CDR3 loop spans 13 amino acids. Trimming took 6 bases from V and 2 from J, leaving 10 bases between them. Per the germline V gene, CDR1 is MNHNS and CDR2 is SASEGT. The CDR3 coding sequence is TGTGCCAGCAGGACGACAGAAAACACTGAAGCTTTCTTT. Encoded protein: CASRTTENTEAFF.

The J gene is TRBJ2-1, the V gene TRBV6-2 or TRBV6-3; TRBD1 aligns across 8 bases. With 4 bases clipped from V and 9 bases from J, the junction kept 8 bases outside the gene matches. Germline V CDR1 and CDR2: MNHEY, SVGEGT. The CDR3 is 14 residues long. The CDR3 region has the DNA TGTGCCAGCAGTTTGGCAGGGGGCACAGGTGAGCAGTTCTTC. Amino acids: CASSLAGGTGEQFF.

This clonotype was counted a few times. Given a much more abundant clone one base away, this may be a read error. The gene calls are TRBV28 and TRBJ1-1; D may be TRBD1 (5 bases). V lost 6 bases and J lost 8, with 19 bases in between. Germline lookup yields CDR1 MDHEN and CDR2 SYDVKM. The CDR3 sequence is 14 residues long. The CDR3 is CASRNSEGTPEAFF. The CDR3 bases are TGTGCCAGCAGAAATAGTGAGGGGACCCCAGAAGCTTTCTTT.

This clonotype was seen repeatedly, ten times or more. The rearrangement joins TRBV6-1 to TRBJ1-6, with D possibly matching TRBD1 (6 bases). This CDR3 region has 13 residues. From germline, CDR1 is MNHNS and CDR2 SASEGT. Trimming pared 6 bases from V and 7 bases from J, leaving 10 bases between. The CDR3 bases are TGTGCCAGCAGCAGGGACATCAATTCACCCCTCCACTTT. Its protein is CASSRDINSPLHF.

Many counts were recorded for this clonotype. The chain's CDR3 is CASSLLGEASYEQYF. The DNA for the CDR3 is TGTGCCAGCAGCTTATTAGGGGAGGCCTCCTACGAGCAGTACTTC. The chain couples TRBV7-9 to TRBJ2-7, with D perhaps matching TRBD2 (6 bases). The germline V and J ends were trimmed by 2 bases and 0 bases, with 11 bases remaining between them. Per the germline V gene, CDR1 is SEHNR and CDR2 is FQNEAQ (reference sequence). This CDR3 region has 15 residues.

There are many counts of this clonotype. The rearrangement uses TRBV28 and TRBJ1-2; the D gene is possibly TRBD1 (5 bases). The CDR3 is 14 amino acids. The germline V gene has CDR1 MDHEN and CDR2 SYDVKM. The V end lost 8 bases, the J end lost 3 bases, and 16 bases lay between the germline ends. The CDR3 loop is CASGMGTRDYGYTF. In nucleotides, the CDR3 is TGTGCCAGCGGTATGGGGACCCGGGACTATGGCTACACCTTC.

This clonotype was seen a handful of times. The V gene is TRBV4-2, the J gene TRBJ2-7; 8 bases align to TRBD1. The germline V gene has CDR1 LGHNA and CDR2 YNFKEQ. V was pared by 0 bases and J by 4 bases, with 8 bases of the junction left unmatched. The CDR3 extends over 16 amino acids. The chain's CDR3 is CASSQDRTGIFYEQYF. The CDR3 DNA sequence: TGTGCCAGCAGCCAAGACCGGACAGGGATTTTTTACGAGCAGTACTTC.

This clonotype was observed once. The rearrangement uses TRBV6-2 or TRBV6-3 and TRBJ2-1; 7 positions agree with TRBD1. The J segment lost 4 bases and the V segment lost 8 bases, leaving 5 bases of the junction unmatched. Germline V CDR1 and CDR2: MNHEY, SVGEGT. The CDR3 consists of 13 residues. The CDR3 reads CASSDRTYNEQFF. The CDR3 bases are TGTGCCAGCTCGGACAGGACTTACAATGAGCAGTTCTTC.

In its sample, this clonotype was seen many times. The gene calls are TRBV20-1 and TRBJ2-1, with 8 bases matching TRBD2. Looked up from germline, CDR1 is DFQATT and CDR2 is SNEGSKA (reference sequence). The CDR3 loop spans 16 amino acids. The J segment lost 9 bases and the V segment lost 1 base, leaving 14 bases of the junction unmatched. The CDR3 nucleotides are TGCAGTGCTAGAGCTGGCGGGCTAGCGGGTTTCGGTGAGCAGTTCTTC. Its protein product is CSARAGGLAGFGEQFF.

The chain combines TRBV7-3 with TRBJ2-7; D uncertain. Germline CDR1 and CDR2: SGHTA and FQGTGA. This CDR3 has 12 amino acids. Trimming removed 5 bases at V and 7 bases at J, with 12 bases between. Here the CDR3 DNA reads TGTGCCAGCAGCAGAATGGACGGGGAGCAGTACTTC. Translating it yields CASSRMDGEQYF.

The chain couples TRBV7-9 to TRBJ2-1, with 11 bases identical to TRBD2. Trimming at V came to 5 bases and at J to 5 bases, leaving 5 bases not matched to a gene. The germline CDR1 and CDR2 sequences are SEHNR and FQNEAQ (reference sequence). This CDR3 contains 15 residues. The CDR3 loop is CASSVMGLADNEQFF. The CDR3 DNA sequence: TGTGCCAGCAGCGTCATGGGACTAGCGGACAATGAGCAGTTCTTC.